This section outlines one T cell receptor beta chain sequence together with its context. CDR3 size: 14 residues. Germline V CDR1 and CDR2: MNHNS, SASEGT. V lost 1 base, J lost 4 bases, and 10 bases lay in between. This sample was taken from a study of PD-1 blockade in classical Hodgkin lymphoma. About the research overall: Nivolumab dosed at 3 mg/kg went to patients intravenously every 2 weeks.

All patients relapsed after autologous stem cell transplantation, and brentuximab vedotin exposure varied. Profiled with immunoSEQ multiplex PCR; TCRdb holds only in-frame clones, not every one. The data hold some 30,000 clones, with approximately 70% observed a single time. Sequencing was performed on peripheral blood mononuclear cells (PBMCs), taken before the second cycle of nivolumab. This TCR derives from a human donor with classical Hodgkin lymphoma. This sequence joins TRBV6-1 and TRBJ1-2, with D hard to call. The CDR3 coding sequence is TGTGCCAGCAGTGAAGTTCCCGGGAGCTATGGCTACACCTTC. Translating it yields CASSEVPGSYGYTF.